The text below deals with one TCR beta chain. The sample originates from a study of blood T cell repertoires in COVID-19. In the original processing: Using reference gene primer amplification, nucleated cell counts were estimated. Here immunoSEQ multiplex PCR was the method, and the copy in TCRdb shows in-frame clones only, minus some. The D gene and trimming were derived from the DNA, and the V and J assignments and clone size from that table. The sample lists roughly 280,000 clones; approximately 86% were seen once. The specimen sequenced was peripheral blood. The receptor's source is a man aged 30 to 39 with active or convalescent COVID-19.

CDR3 protein: CASRILTGTSNQPQHF. The CDR3 bases are TGTGCCAGCAGAATCCTGACAGGGACTAGCAATCAGCCCCAGCATTTT. The rearrangement joins TRBV5-8 to TRBJ1-5; TRBD1 matches at 7 bases. J was trimmed by 0 bases and V by 5 bases; bases with no gene match: 8. The germline gives CDR1 SGHTS, CDR2 YDEGEE. CDR3 length equals 16 residues.